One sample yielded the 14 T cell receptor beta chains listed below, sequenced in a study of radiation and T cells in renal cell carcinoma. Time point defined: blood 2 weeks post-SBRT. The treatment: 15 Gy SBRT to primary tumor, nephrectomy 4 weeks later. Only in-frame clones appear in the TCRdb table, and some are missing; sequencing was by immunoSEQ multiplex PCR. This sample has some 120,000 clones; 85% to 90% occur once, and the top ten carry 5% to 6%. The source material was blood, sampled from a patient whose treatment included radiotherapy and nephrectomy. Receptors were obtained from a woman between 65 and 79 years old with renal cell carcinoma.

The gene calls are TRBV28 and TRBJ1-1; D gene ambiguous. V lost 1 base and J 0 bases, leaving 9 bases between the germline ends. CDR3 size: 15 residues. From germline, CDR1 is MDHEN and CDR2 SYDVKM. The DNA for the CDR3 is TGTGCCAGCAGTTTATCCTATAGCCTGAACACTGAAGCTTTCTTT. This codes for CASSLSYSLNTEAFF. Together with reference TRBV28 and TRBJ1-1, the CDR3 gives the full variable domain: DVKVTQSSRYLVKRTGEKVFLECVQDMDHENMFWYRQDPGLGLRLIYFSYDVKMKEKGDIPEGYSVSREKKERFSLILESASTNQTSMYLCASSLSYSLNTEAFFGQGTRLTVV.

CDR3 amino acids: CASSLGSATNYGYTF. DNA for the CDR3: TGTGCCAGCAGCTTGGGATCGGCAACTAACTATGGCTACACCTTC. V gene TRBV5-4 combines with J gene TRBJ1-2; D not certain. The CDR3 consists of 15 residues. The V end lost 0 bases, the J end lost 0 bases, and 9 bases lay between the germline ends. The germline gives CDR1 SGHNT, CDR2 YYREEE (reference sequence).

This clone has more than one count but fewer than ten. The DNA of the CDR3 is TGTGCCAGCAGCTTACTGGGCCACGAGGGAGAGACCCAGTACTTC. Protein: CASSLLGHEGETQYF. This chain connects TRBV7-9 to TRBJ2-5; D perhaps matches TRBD2 (5 bases). CDR3 length: 15 residues. V was clipped by 2 bases and J by 4 bases, with 14 bases between them. CDR1 SEHNR and CDR2 FQNEAQ come from the germline V gene (reference sequence).

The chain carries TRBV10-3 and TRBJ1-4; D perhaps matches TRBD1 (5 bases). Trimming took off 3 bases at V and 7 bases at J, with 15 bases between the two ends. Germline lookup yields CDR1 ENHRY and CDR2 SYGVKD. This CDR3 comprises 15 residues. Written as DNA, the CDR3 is TGTGCCATCAGTGAACAGGAAGGGACTGGTGAAAAACTGTTTTTT. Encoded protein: CAISEQEGTGEKLFF.

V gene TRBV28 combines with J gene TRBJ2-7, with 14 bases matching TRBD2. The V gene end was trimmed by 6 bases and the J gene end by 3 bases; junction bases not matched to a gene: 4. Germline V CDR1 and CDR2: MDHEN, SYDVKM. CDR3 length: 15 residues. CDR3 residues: CASSGTSGRIYEQYF. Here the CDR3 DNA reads TGTGCCAGCAGCGGGACTAGCGGGAGAATCTACGAGCAGTACTTC.

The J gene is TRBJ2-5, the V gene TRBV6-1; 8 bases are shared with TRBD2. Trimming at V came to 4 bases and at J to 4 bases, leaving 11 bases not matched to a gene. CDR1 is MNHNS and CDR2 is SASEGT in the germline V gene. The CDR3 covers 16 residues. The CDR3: CASSANWVAGRETQYF. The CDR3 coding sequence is TGTGCCAGCAGTGCAAATTGGGTAGCGGGGCGAGAGACCCAGTACTTC.

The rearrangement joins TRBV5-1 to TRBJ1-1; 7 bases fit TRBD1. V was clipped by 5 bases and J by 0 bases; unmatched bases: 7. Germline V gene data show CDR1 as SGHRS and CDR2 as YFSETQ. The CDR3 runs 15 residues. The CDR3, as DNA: TGCGCCAGCAGGCGGGACAGCATCATGAACACTGAAGCTTTCTTT. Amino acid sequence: CASRRDSIMNTEAFF.

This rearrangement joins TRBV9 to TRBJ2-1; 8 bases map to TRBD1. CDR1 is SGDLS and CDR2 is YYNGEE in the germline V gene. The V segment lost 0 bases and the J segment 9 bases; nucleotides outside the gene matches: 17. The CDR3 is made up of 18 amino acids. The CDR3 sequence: CASSVVPDLGQGPTEQFF. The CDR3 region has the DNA TGTGCCAGCAGCGTAGTACCAGATTTAGGACAGGGTCCTACTGAGCAGTTCTTC. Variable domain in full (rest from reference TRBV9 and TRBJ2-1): DSGVTQTPKHLITATGQRVTLRCSPRSGDLSVYWYQQSLDQGLQFLIQYYNGEERAKGNILERFSAQQFPDLHSELNLSSLELGDSALYFCASSVVPDLGQGPTEQFFGPGTRLTVL.

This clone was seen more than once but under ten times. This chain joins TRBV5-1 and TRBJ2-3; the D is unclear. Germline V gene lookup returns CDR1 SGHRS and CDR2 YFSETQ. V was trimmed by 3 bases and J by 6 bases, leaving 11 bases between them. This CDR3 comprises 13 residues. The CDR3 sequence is CASSYTSWDTQYF. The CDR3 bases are TGCGCCAGCAGCTATACCTCCTGGGATACGCAGTATTTT.

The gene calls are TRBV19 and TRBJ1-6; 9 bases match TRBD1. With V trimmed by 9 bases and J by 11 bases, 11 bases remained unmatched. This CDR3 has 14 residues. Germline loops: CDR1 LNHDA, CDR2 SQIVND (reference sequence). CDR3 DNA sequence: TGTGCCAGCCAGACGGGACAGGGCAGGACACCCCTCCACTTT. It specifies CASQTGQGRTPLHF.

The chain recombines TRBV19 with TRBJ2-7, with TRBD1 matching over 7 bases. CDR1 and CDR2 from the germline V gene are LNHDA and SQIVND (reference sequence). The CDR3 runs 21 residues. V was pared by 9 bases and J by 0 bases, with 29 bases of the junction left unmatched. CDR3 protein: CARGHRGIDPQHGAYSYEQYF. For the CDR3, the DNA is TGTGCCAGAGGACACAGGGGCATCGATCCCCAGCACGGGGCGTACTCCTACGAGCAGTACTTC.

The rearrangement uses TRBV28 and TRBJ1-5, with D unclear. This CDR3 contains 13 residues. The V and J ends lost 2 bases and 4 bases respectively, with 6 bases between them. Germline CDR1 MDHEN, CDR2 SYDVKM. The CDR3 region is CASSLQVNQPQHF. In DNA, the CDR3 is TGTGCCAGCAGTTTACAGGTTAATCAGCCCCAGCATTTT.

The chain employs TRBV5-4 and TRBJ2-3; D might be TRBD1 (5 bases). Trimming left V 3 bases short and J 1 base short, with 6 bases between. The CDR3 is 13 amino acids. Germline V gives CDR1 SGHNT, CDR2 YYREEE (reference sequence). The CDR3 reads CASSSRGTDTQYF. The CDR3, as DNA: TGTGCCAGCAGCTCCAGGGGCACAGATACGCAGTATTTT.

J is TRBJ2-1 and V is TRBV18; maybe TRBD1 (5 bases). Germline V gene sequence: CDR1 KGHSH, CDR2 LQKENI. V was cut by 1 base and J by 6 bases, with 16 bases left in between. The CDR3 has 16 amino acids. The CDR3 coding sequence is TGTGCCAGCTCACCACAAAGGACACAAGCCGGCAATGAGCAGTTCTTC. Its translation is CASSPQRTQAGNEQFF.